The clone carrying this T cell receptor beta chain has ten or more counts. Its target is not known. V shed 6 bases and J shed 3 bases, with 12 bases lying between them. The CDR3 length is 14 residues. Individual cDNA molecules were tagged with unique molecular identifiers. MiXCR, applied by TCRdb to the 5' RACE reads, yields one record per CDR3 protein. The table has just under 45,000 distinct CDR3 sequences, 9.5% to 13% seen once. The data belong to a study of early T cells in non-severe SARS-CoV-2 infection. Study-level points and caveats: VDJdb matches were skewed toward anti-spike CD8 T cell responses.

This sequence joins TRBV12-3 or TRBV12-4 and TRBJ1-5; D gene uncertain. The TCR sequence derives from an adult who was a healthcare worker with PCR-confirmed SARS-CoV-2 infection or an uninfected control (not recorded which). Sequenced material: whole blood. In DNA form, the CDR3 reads TGTGCCAGCAGGCTTGACGGAGACAATCAGCCCCAGCATTTT. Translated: CASRLDGDNQPQHF.